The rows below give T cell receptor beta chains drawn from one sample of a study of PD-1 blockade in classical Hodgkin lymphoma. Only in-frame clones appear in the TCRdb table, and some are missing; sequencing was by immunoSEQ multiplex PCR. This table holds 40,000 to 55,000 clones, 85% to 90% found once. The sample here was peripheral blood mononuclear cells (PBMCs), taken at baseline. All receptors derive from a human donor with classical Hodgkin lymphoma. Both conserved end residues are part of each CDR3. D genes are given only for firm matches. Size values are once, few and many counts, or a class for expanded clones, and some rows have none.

CDR3: CASSHRTGGNEQFF
DNA: TGCGCCAGCAGTCACAGGACAGGGGGTAATGAGCAGTTCTTC
V: TRBV23-1
size: NA
J: TRBJ2-1
D: TRBD1

CDR3: CASSYVRRNAKNIQYF
DNA: TGTGCCAGCAGTTACGTTCGACGGAATGCCAAAAACATTCAGTACTTC
V: TRBV28
size: NA
J: TRBJ2-4
D: NA

CDR3: CASRRFRVVNQPQHF
DNA: TGTGCCAGTCGTCGTTTCAGGGTTGTAAATCAGCCCCAGCATTTT
V: TRBV28
size: NA
J: TRBJ1-5
D: NA

CDR3: CASSLSGANVLTF
DNA: TGTGCCAGCAGTTTATCTGGGGCCAACGTCCTGACTTTC
V: TRBV27
size: NA
J: TRBJ2-6
D: NA

CDR3: CASSVTRAGETQYF
DNA: TGTGCCAGCAGTGTGACTCGAGCCGGGGAGACCCAGTACTTC
V: TRBV28
size: NA
J: TRBJ2-5
D: NA

CDR3: CASSPPEGYNEQFF
DNA: TGTGCCAGCTCACCACCGGAGGGCTACAATGAGCAGTTCTTC
V: TRBV18
size: NA
J: TRBJ2-1
D: NA

CDR3: CASSLVGTQANEKLFF
DNA: TGTGCCAGCAGCTTAGTAGGGACCCAAGCTAATGAAAAACTGTTTTTT
V: TRBV7-2
size: NA
J: TRBJ1-4
D: NA

CDR3: CSAWSEGETQYF
DNA: TGCAGCGCCTGGTCCGAAGGGGAGACCCAGTACTTC
V: TRBV29-1
size: few
J: TRBJ2-5
D: NA

CDR3: CASSQVDREGPQETQYF
DNA: TGCGCCAGCAGCCAAGTGGACAGAGAGGGTCCCCAAGAGACCCAGTACTTC
V: TRBV4-1
size: NA
J: TRBJ2-5
D: NA

CDR3: CASSTRLRGHTGELFF
DNA: TGTGCCAGCAGCACCCGACTCAGGGGGCACACCGGGGAGCTGTTTTTT
V: TRBV9
size: NA
J: TRBJ2-2
D: TRBD1

CDR3: CASSPTAGTGNTGELFF
DNA: TGCGCCAGCAGCCCCACTGCCGGGACAGGGAACACCGGGGAGCTGTTTTTT
V: TRBV5-1
size: once
J: TRBJ2-2
D: TRBD1

CDR3: CASSLDYNVVYEQYF
DNA: TGTGCCAGCAGCTTAGACTACAATGTAGTTTACGAGCAGTACTTC
V: TRBV7-3
size: once
J: TRBJ2-7
D: NA

CDR3: CASSFRGQSLQGYTF
DNA: TGTGCCAGCAGTTTTAGGGGACAGTCGCTGCAGGGCTACACCTTC
V: TRBV27
size: NA
J: TRBJ1-2
D: TRBD1

CDR3: CASRREPETSETQYF
DNA: TGTGCCAGCAGGAGGGAACCCGAGACGTCGGAGACCCAGTACTTC
V: TRBV6-1
size: NA
J: TRBJ2-5
D: NA

CDR3: CASSLEQRVWAGELFF
DNA: TGCGCCAGCAGCTTGGAACAGCGAGTATGGGCCGGGGAGCTGTTTTTT
V: TRBV5-1
size: NA
J: TRBJ2-2
D: NA

CDR3: CASSTDRGKEKLFF
DNA: TGTGCCAGCTCAACGGACAGGGGGAAGGAAAAACTGTTTTTT
V: TRBV18
size: NA
J: TRBJ1-4
D: TRBD1

CDR3: CASSLVGDRAQVTQYF
DNA: TGTGCCAGCAGCCTGGTAGGAGACAGGGCCCAGGTGACCCAGTACTTC
V: TRBV4-2
size: NA
J: TRBJ2-5
D: TRBD1

CDR3: CASSQDGRPINEQFF
DNA: TGTGCCAGCAGCCAAGACGGGCGGCCCATAAATGAGCAGTTCTTC
V: TRBV4-2
size: once
J: TRBJ2-1
D: NA

CDR3: CASSQDGDRWETQYF
DNA: TGCGCCAGCAGCCAAGATGGGGACAGATGGGAGACCCAGTACTTC
V: TRBV4-1
size: NA
J: TRBJ2-5
D: TRBD1

CDR3: CASSRDTGGITEAFF
DNA: TGCGCCAGCAGCCGCGATACAGGGGGCATCACTGAAGCTTTCTTT
V: TRBV5-1
size: NA
J: TRBJ1-1
D: TRBD1

CDR3: CASSERDRPYEQYF
DNA: TGTGCCAGCAGTGAAAGGGACCGACCCTACGAGCAGTACTTC
V: TRBV2
size: NA
J: TRBJ2-7
D: NA

CDR3: CASTPTKGYGYTF
DNA: TGTGCCAGCACCCCGACAAAGGGCTATGGCTACACCTTC
V: TRBV11-2
size: once
J: TRBJ1-2
D: NA

CDR3: CASSLQGGMNTEAFF
DNA: TGTGCCAGCAGCTTACAAGGGGGCATGAACACTGAAGCTTTCTTT
V: TRBV7-3
size: NA
J: TRBJ1-1
D: TRBD1

CDR3: CASGLPPRRDTEAFF
DNA: TGTGCTAGTGGTTTGCCACCACGGAGGGACACTGAAGCTTTCTTT
V: TRBV12-5
size: NA
J: TRBJ1-1
D: NA

CDR3: CASSRLAGHTDTQYF
DNA: TGTGCCAGCAGTCGGCTAGCGGGACACACAGATACGCAGTATTTT
V: TRBV6-1
size: NA
J: TRBJ2-3
D: TRBD2

CDR3: CASSPKGLSQSNEQFF
DNA: TGTGCCAGCAGCCCAAAAGGACTGAGCCAATCGAATGAGCAGTTCTTC
V: TRBV7-6
size: few
J: TRBJ2-1
D: NA

CDR3: CASSLAATYQVHGYTF
DNA: TGTGCCAGCAGCTTAGCCGCGACATATCAGGTTCATGGCTACACCTTC
V: TRBV7-9
size: NA
J: TRBJ1-2
D: NA

CDR3: CASSQQGVGTDTQYF
DNA: TGTGCCAGCAGTCAACAGGGGGTTGGCACAGATACGCAGTATTTT
V: TRBV6-4
size: NA
J: TRBJ2-3
D: TRBD1

CDR3: CASRDSGAYEQYF
DNA: TGTGCCAGCAGGGACAGCGGGGCCTACGAGCAGTACTTC
V: TRBV6-6
size: NA
J: TRBJ2-7
D: NA

CDR3: CASSTGLAATQYF
DNA: TGTGCCAGCAGCACCGGACTAGCGGCGACCCAGTACTTC
V: TRBV11-3
size: NA
J: TRBJ2-5
D: TRBD2

CDR3: CASSQEGSLNTEAFF
DNA: TGCGCCAGCAGCCAAGAGGGTAGTTTAAACACTGAAGCTTTCTTT
V: TRBV4-3
size: NA
J: TRBJ1-1
D: NA

CDR3: CASSYLNTEAFF
DNA: TGTGCCAGCAGTTACCTTAACACTGAAGCTTTCTTT
V: TRBV6-6
size: NA
J: TRBJ1-1
D: NA

CDR3: CASSEGIQANQPQHF
DNA: TGTGCCAGCAGTGAAGGTATACAGGCCAATCAGCCCCAGCATTTT
V: TRBV2
size: NA
J: TRBJ1-5
D: NA

CDR3: CASSFSLADYEQYF
DNA: TGTGCCAGCAGCTTCTCACTTGCAGACTACGAGCAGTACTTC
V: TRBV11-1
size: NA
J: TRBJ2-7
D: NA

CDR3: CSTLQGTSTDTQYF
DNA: TGCAGCACATTACAGGGGACTAGCACAGATACGCAGTATTTT
V: TRBV29-1
size: NA
J: TRBJ2-3
D: NA

CDR3: CASSQAESSYEQYF
DNA: TGTGCCAGCAGCCAGGCGGAAAGCTCCTACGAGCAGTACTTC
V: TRBV14
size: NA
J: TRBJ2-7
D: NA

CDR3: CAKRTYGYTF
DNA: TGTGCCAAGAGAACCTATGGCTACACCTTC
V: TRBV27
size: NA
J: TRBJ1-2
D: NA

CDR3: CASSLEAGGYNEQFF
DNA: TGTGCCAGCAGTCTAGAGGCCGGGGGCTACAATGAGCAGTTCTTC
V: TRBV2
size: NA
J: TRBJ2-1
D: NA

CDR3: CASSLGLRLYNEQFF
DNA: TGCGCCAGCAGCTTGGGGCTTCGCCTATACAATGAGCAGTTCTTC
V: TRBV5-1
size: once
J: TRBJ2-1
D: NA

CDR3: CASRRTGELFF
DNA: TGTGCCAGCAGGAGGACCGGGGAGCTGTTTTTT
V: TRBV2
size: NA
J: TRBJ2-2
D: NA

CDR3: CASSFRRGLATNEKLFF
DNA: TGTGCCAGCAGCTTTCGCAGGGGGCTTGCAACTAATGAAAAACTGTTTTTT
V: TRBV11-2
size: NA
J: TRBJ1-4
D: TRBD1

CDR3: CASSPPPTRVEQYF
DNA: TGTGCCAGCAGTCCCCCCCCGACTAGAGTCGAGCAGTACTTC
V: TRBV27
size: NA
J: TRBJ2-7
D: NA

CDR3: CASSPAGGRYEQYF
DNA: TGTGCCAGCAGCCCCGCGGGCGGACGCTACGAGCAGTACTTC
V: TRBV7-3
size: NA
J: TRBJ2-7
D: NA

CDR3: CASSLRLAAAYEQYF
DNA: TGTGCCAGCAGCTTAAGACTAGCGGCCGCATACGAGCAGTACTTC
V: TRBV7-2
size: NA
J: TRBJ2-7
D: TRBD2

CDR3: CASKSQGFYGYTF
DNA: TGTGCCAGCAAGAGCCAGGGCTTTTATGGCTACACCTTC
V: TRBV6-5
size: NA
J: TRBJ1-2
D: NA

CDR3: CASTPREADTQYF
DNA: TGTGCCAGCACGCCCCGGGAGGCAGATACGCAGTATTTT
V: TRBV6-5
size: NA
J: TRBJ2-3
D: TRBD2

CDR3: CASSGQPNTGELFF
DNA: TGTGCCAGTTCGGGACAGCCGAACACCGGGGAGCTGTTTTTT
V: TRBV6-1
size: few
J: TRBJ2-2
D: TRBD1

CDR3: CASSFEGAGGTEAFF
DNA: TGCGCCAGCAGCTTCGAGGGGGCTGGCGGCACTGAAGCTTTCTTT
V: TRBV5-1
size: NA
J: TRBJ1-1
D: TRBD1

CDR3: CASSLVSGDGYTF
DNA: TGTGCCAGCAGCTTAGTATCAGGGGATGGCTACACCTTC
V: TRBV7-8
size: few
J: TRBJ1-2
D: NA

CDR3: CASSPAREGYEQYF
DNA: TGTGCCAGCAGCCCGGCGCGAGAGGGTTACGAGCAGTACTTC
V: TRBV7-9
size: NA
J: TRBJ2-7
D: NA